This T cell receptor (beta chain) derives from a study of blood T cell repertoires in COVID-19. Study-wide context: COVID-19 samples, acute and convalescent, were from the United States, Italy and Spain. Sources were T cells, B-cell-depleted T cells, or PBMCs; the material itself was cDNA or gDNA.

Germline-derived CDR1 and CDR2 are MNHEY and SVGAGI. The V segment lost 0 bases and the J segment 0 bases; nucleotides outside the gene matches: 5. CDR3 length: 16 residues. Per the authors' pipeline: Amplified reference gene primers provided the basis for estimating nucleated cell counts. Profiling relied on immunoSEQ multiplex PCR, and the TCRdb table lists in-frame clones only, not all of them. D and trimming were read from the DNA, whereas the V and J calls and clone size are those reported in that table. The table lists approximately 380,000 clones, 85% of them singletons. The sequence derives from a young woman with acute or convalescent COVID-19. The V and J genes are TRBV6-5 and TRBJ2-7; 7 bases match TRBD2. Sequencing was done on a sample of peripheral blood. The CDR3 loop is CASSYSSRTSSYEQYF. For the CDR3, the DNA is TGTGCCAGCAGTTACTCGAGTAGGACTAGCTCCTACGAGCAGTACTTC.